Below are 7 T cell receptor beta chains sequenced from a single sample in a study of OX40 agonist ivuxolimab in advanced cancers. The repertoire was sequenced with immunoSEQ multiplex PCR; TCRdb's copy has only in-frame clones and lacks some. Among about 160,000 clones listed, around 94% were seen once. Sequences were derived from CD4+ or CD8+ T cells sorted from blood, sampled in a trial of the OX40 agonist ivuxolimab. These receptors all stem from an adult with an advanced solid tumor such as melanoma, head and neck, liver or kidney cancer.

The CDR3 here is CASSLEGRAGTDTQYF. The CDR3 DNA sequence: TGTGCCAGCAGCTTGGAAGGGAGGGCCGGTACAGATACGCAGTATTTT. The chain links TRBV5-4 to TRBJ2-3, with TRBD2 matching over 7 bases. The CDR3 spans 16 residues. Germline CDR1 and CDR2: SGHNT and YYREEE (reference sequence). The J segment lost 3 bases and the V segment lost 0 bases, leaving 7 bases of the junction unmatched.

V is TRBV12-5 and J is TRBJ1-1; D is ambiguous. CDR3 length: 11 amino acids. The V and J ends lost 4 bases and 6 bases respectively, with 6 bases between them. CDR1 and CDR2 from the germline V gene are LGHNT and FRNRAP. The CDR3 loop reads CASGSGAEAFF. CDR3 bases: TGTGCTAGTGGTTCAGGCGCTGAAGCTTTCTTT.

This rearrangement joins TRBV15 to TRBJ2-7, with D maybe TRBD1 (5 bases). Deletions cut 0 bases from V and 2 bases from J, with 14 bases between. From germline, CDR1 is LNHNV and CDR2 YYDKDF (reference sequence). The CDR3 runs 16 residues. The CDR3 DNA follows: TGTGCCACCAGCAGAGATCGGGCAGGGTTGACCTACGAGCAGTACTTC. Translating it yields CATSRDRAGLTYEQYF.

V usage is TRBV5-1 and J usage is TRBJ1-4, with D possibly TRBD1 on 5 matching bases. CDR3 length equals 17 residues. The germline V gene encodes CDR1 SGHRS and CDR2 YFSETQ. V dropped 4 bases and J dropped 2 bases, with 18 bases sitting between them. The CDR3, as DNA: TGCGCCAGCAGCCCGTACTCCCTCAGGGAGACTAATGAAAAACTGTTTTTT. It encodes CASSPYSLRETNEKLFF. Looking up the rest from reference TRBV5-1 and TRBJ1-4 gives the full variable domain: KAGVTQTPRYLIKTRGQQVTLSCSPISGHRSVSWYQQTPGQGLQFLFEYFSETQRNKGNFPGRFSGRQFSNSRSEMNVSTLELGDSALYLCASSPYSLRETNEKLFFGSGTQLSVL.

This CDR3 reads CASSFGDPSGWNTIYF. For the CDR3, the DNA is TGTGCCAGCAGCTTCGGGGACCCCTCGGGATGGAACACCATATATTTT. V and J are TRBV5-4 and TRBJ1-3; maybe TRBD1 (5 bases). The V gene's germline CDR1 is SGHNT and CDR2 YYREEE (reference sequence). V lost 2 bases and J 7 bases, leaving 19 bases between the germline ends. CDR3 length: 16 residues.

V is TRBV7-2 and J is TRBJ2-4, with 8 nucleotides matching TRBD1. Trimming at V came to 5 bases and at J to 5 bases, leaving 14 bases not matched to a gene. The CDR3 has 17 amino acids. Germline V lookup: CDR1 SGHTA, CDR2 FQGNSA. The CDR3 sequence: CASSDQPGQAIENIQYF. CDR3 nucleotide sequence: TGTGCCAGCAGCGACCAACCGGGACAGGCGATCGAAAACATTCAGTACTTC. The variable domain in full, completed from reference TRBV7-2 and TRBJ2-4, reads GAGVSQSPSNKVTEKGKDVELRCDPISGHTALYWYRQSLGQGLEFLIYFQGNSAPDKSGLPSDRFSAERTGGSVSTLTIQRTQQEDSAVYLCASSDQPGQAIENIQYFGAGTRLSVL.

The V and J genes are TRBV5-4 and TRBJ2-3, with 8 bases aligning to TRBD2. The CDR3 sequence is 15 residues long. Germline V gives CDR1 SGHNT, CDR2 YYREEE (reference sequence). With 3 bases clipped from V and 2 bases from J, the junction kept 5 bases outside the gene matches. The CDR3 protein is CASSSASGSTDTQYF. The CDR3, as DNA: TGTGCCAGCAGCTCCGCTAGCGGGTCCACAGATACGCAGTATTTT. Full variable domain (outside the CDR3, taken from reference TRBV5-4 and TRBJ2-3): ETGVTQSPTHLIKTRGQQVTLRCSSQSGHNTVSWYQQALGQGPQFIFQYYREEENGRGNFPPRFSGLQFPNYSSELNVNALELDDSALYLCASSSASGSTDTQYFGPGTRLTVL.